Given below is one T cell receptor beta chain in context. Data came from immunoSEQ multiplex PCR; TCRdb stores just in-frame clones and leaves some out. The top ten hold 0.01% to 0.015% of the sample, which has roughly 500,000 clones, around 78% seen once. This sample is part of a study of shared T cell receptors in the human thymus. The CDR3 is made up of 15 amino acids. Trimming left V 0 bases short and J 1 base short, with 9 bases between. CDR1 is SGHDN and CDR2 is FVKESK in the germline V gene. These data also featured in a second study, about human thymus T cells. This second study notes: Resections were taken during corrective heart surgery, and the thymus tissue came from these. Within thymic and blood repertoires, V and J gene usage appeared to be biased. Unrelated individuals had highly overlapping thymic repertoires, as reported in related research.

The V and J genes are TRBV14 and TRBJ1-1; D unresolved. Sequenced sample: thymocytes. This TCR was recovered from a boy in the first two years of life with a congenital heart defect. This chain's CDR3 is CASSQDRTENTEAFF. CDR3 DNA sequence: TGTGCCAGCAGCCAAGATCGAACAGAGAACACTGAAGCTTTCTTT.